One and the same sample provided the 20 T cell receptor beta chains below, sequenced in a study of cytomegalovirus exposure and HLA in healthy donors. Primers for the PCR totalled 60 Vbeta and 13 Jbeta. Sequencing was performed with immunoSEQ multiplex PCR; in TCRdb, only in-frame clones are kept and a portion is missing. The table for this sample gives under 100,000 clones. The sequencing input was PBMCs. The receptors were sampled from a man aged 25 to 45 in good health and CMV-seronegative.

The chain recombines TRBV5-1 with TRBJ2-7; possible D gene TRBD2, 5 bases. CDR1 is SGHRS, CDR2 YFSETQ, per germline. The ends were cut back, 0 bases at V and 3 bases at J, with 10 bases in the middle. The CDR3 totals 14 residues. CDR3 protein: CASSLAGILYEQYF. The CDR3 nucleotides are TGCGCCAGCAGCTTGGCGGGGATCCTCTACGAGCAGTACTTC.

In DNA, the CDR3 is TGTGCCAGCAGTTACTCGAACAGGGACCAAGTTGGCTACACCTTC. This translates into CASSYSNRDQVGYTF. The chain combines TRBV6-6 with TRBJ1-2, with D possibly matching TRBD1 (6 bases). CDR1 MNHNY and CDR2 SVGAGI come from the germline V gene (reference sequence). The CDR3 contains 15 residues. The germline V and J ends were trimmed by 0 bases and 7 bases, with 15 bases remaining between them.

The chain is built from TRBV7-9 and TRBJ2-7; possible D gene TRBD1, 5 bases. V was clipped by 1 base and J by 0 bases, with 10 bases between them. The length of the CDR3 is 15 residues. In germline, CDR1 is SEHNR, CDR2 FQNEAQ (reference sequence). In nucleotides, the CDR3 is TGTGCCAGCAGCTTAGGTCGGACAAGCTCCTACGAGCAGTACTTC. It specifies CASSLGRTSSYEQYF.

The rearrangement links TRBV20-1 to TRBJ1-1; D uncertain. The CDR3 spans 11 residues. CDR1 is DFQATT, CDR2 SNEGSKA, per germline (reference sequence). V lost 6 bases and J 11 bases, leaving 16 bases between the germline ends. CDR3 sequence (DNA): TGCAGTGCCCAGACCCTAGGCCGGGCTTTCTTT. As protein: CSAQTLGRAFF.

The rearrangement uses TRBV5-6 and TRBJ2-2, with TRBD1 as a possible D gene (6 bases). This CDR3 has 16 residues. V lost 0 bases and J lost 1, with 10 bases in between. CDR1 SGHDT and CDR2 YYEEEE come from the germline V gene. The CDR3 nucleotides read TGTGCCAGCAGCTTGGGGACAGTTAGGAACACCGGGGAGCTGTTTTTT. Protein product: CASSLGTVRNTGELFF.

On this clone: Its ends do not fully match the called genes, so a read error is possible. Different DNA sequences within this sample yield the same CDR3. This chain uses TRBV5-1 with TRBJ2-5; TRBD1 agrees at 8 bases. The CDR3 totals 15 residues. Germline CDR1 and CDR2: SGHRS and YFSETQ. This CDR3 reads CASSLGGQGQETQYF. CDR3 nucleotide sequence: TGCGCCAGCAGCTTGGGAGGACAGGGACAAGAGACTCAGTACTTC.

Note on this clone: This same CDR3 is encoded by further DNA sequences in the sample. The CDR3 nucleotides are TGTGCCAGCAGCCTTGGACAGGGGAAGAACACTGAAGCTTTCTTT. Translated, it gives CASSLGQGKNTEAFF. The gene calls are TRBV7-6 and TRBJ1-1, with TRBD1 identical over 9 bases. After removal of 5 bases from V and 1 base from J, the junction contained 5 bases not matched to a gene. The CDR3 consists of 15 residues. Germline assignment: CDR1 SGHVS and CDR2 FNYEAQ.

CDR3 nucleotides: TGTGCCAGCAGCGGACGGGACAGGGTCTATTCACCCCTCCACTTT. Protein sequence: CASSGRDRVYSPLHF. The chain links TRBV5-6 to TRBJ1-6, with 9 bases that match TRBD1. After removal of 4 bases from V and 8 bases from J, the junction contained 7 bases not matched to a gene. The CDR3 consists of 15 residues. Germline V lookup: CDR1 SGHDT, CDR2 YYEEEE.

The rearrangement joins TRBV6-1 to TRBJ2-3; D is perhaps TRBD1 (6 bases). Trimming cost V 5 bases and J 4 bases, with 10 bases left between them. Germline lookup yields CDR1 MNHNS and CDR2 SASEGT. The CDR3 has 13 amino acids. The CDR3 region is CASSLTGPDTQYF. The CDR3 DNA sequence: TGTGCCAGCAGTCTTACAGGGCCAGATACGCAGTATTTT.

CDR3 DNA sequence: TGTGCCAGCAGCGTGTCCCCGGCGGACCAAGAGACCCAGTACTTC. Its protein is CASSVSPADQETQYF. J is TRBJ2-5 and V is TRBV9; D not resolved. The CDR3 runs 15 residues. Germline CDR1 is SGDLS and CDR2 is YYNGEE. Deletions cut 2 bases from V and 0 bases from J, with 11 bases between.

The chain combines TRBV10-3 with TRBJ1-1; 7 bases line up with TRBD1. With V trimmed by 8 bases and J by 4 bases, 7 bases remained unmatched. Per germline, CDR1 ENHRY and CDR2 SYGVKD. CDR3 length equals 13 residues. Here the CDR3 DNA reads TGTGCCATCCGACAGGGAGGCAGCACTGAAGCTTTCTTT. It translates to CAIRQGGSTEAFF.

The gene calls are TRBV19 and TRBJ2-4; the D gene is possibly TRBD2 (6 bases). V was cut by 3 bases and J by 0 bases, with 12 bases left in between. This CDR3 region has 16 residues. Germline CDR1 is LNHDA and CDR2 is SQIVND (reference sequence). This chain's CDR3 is CASSILAGIAKNIQYF. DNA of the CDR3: TGTGCCAGTAGTATTCTGGCGGGAATAGCCAAAAACATTCAGTACTTC.

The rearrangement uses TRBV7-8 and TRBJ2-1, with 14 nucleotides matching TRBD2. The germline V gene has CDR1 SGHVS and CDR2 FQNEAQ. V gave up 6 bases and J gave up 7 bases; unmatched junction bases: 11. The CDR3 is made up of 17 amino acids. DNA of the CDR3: TGTGCCAGCAGGCAAGGGAGACTAGCGGGAGGGTTTAATGAGCAGTTCTTC. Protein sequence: CASRQGRLAGGFNEQFF. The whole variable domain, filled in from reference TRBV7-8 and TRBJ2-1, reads GAGVSQSPRYKVAKRGQDVALRCDPISGHVSLFWYQQALGQGPEFLTYFQNEAQLDKSGLPSDRFFAERPEGSVSTLKIQRTQQEDSAVYLCASRQGRLAGGFNEQFFGPGTRLTVL.

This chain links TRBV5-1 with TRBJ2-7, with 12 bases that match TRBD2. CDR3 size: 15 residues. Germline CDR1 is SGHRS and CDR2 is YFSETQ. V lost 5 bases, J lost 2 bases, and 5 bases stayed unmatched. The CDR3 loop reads CASSFGLAGTYEQYF. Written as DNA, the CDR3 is TGCGCCAGCAGTTTTGGACTAGCGGGGACCTACGAGCAGTACTTC.

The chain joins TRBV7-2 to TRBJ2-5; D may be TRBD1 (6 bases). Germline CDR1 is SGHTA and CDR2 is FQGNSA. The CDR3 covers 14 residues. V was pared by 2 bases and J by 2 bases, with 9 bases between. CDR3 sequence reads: CASSLSTGQETQYF. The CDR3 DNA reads TGTGCCAGCAGCTTATCAACAGGGCAAGAGACCCAGTACTTC.

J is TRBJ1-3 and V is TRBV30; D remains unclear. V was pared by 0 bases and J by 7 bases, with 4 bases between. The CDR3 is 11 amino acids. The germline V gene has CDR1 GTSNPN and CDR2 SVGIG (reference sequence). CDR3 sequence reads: CAWSVANTIYF. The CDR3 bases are TGTGCCTGGAGTGTAGCGAACACCATATATTTT.

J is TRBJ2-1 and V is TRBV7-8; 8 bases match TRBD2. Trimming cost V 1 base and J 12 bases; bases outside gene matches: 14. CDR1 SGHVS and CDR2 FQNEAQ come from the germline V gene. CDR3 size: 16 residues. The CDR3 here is CASSLVRRGAGTGQFF. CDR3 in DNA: TGTGCCAGCAGCTTAGTACGGCGGGGGGCCGGCACAGGGCAGTTCTTC.

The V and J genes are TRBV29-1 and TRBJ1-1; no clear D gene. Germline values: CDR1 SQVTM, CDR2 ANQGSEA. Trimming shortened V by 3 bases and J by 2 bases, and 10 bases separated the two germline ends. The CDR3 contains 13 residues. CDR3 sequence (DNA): TGCAGCGTTGATTATGACACCAACACTGAAGCTTTCTTT. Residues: CSVDYDTNTEAFF.

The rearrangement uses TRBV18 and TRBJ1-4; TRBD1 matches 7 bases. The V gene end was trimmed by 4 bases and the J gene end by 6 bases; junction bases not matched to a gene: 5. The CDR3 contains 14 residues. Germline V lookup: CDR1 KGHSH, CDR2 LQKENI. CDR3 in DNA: TGTGCCAGCTCACTGACAGGGTTTGATGAAAAACTGTTTTTT. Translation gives CASSLTGFDEKLFF.

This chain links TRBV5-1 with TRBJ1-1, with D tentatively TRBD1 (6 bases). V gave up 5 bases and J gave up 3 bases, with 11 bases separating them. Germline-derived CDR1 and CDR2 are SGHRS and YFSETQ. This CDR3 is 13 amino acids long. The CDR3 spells CASSPQGHTEAFF. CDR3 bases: TGCGCCAGCAGTCCACAGGGTCACACTGAAGCTTTCTTT.